This record covers a single T cell receptor beta chain. The antigen is undetermined. Healthy bone marrow donors formed the donor group. The PCR ran on 60 Vbeta and 13 Jbeta primers. The protocol was immunoSEQ multiplex PCR, while the TCRdb copy is restricted to in-frame clones and leaves out a portion. The sample contains about 170,000 clones, about 82% of which appear only once. Germline assignment: CDR1 SGHTA and CDR2 FQGNSA. The CDR3 sequence is 15 residues long. V lost 1 base, J lost 4 bases, and 4 bases stayed unmatched. This sample is part of a study of cytomegalovirus exposure and HLA in healthy donors. Findings and caveats of the study: A previous analysis found most TCR beta V segments productive roughly 87% or roughly 30% of the time. An analysis that came later showed most CMV-associated TCR beta chains appearing HLA-restricted. The study had only CMV serostatus as immune exposure information.

The clonotype originates from a female donor in good health and CMV-seronegative. Sequencing was carried out using PBMCs. This chain links TRBV7-2 with TRBJ2-3, with 8 bases aligning to TRBD2. CDR3 amino acids: CASSLVAGRPDTQYF. The CDR3, as DNA: TGTGCCAGCAGCTTAGTAGCGGGAAGGCCAGATACGCAGTATTTT.